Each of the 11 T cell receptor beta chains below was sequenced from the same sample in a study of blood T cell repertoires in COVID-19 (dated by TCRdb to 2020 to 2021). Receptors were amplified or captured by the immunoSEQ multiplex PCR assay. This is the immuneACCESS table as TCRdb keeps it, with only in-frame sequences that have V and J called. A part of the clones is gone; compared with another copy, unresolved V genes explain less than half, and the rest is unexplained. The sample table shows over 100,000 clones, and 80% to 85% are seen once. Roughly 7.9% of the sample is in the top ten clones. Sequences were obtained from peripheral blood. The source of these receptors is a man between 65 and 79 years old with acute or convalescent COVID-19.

CDR3: CASSVQGGTEAFF. As DNA, the CDR3 is TGTGCCAGCAGTGTCCAGGGCGGCACTGAAGCTTTCTTT. The genes are TRBV2 and TRBJ1-1, with D possibly TRBD1 on 5 matching bases. The V and J ends lost 4 bases and 4 bases respectively, with 10 bases between them. This CDR3 is 13 amino acids long. CDR1 and CDR2 (germline): SNHLY, FYNNEI.

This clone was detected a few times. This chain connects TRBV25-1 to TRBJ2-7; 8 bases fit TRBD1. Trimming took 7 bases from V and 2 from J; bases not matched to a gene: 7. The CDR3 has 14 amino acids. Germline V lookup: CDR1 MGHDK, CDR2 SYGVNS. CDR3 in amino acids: CASTGQGTTYEQYF. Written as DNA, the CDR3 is TGTGCCAGCACCGGACAGGGTACAACCTACGAGCAGTACTTC.

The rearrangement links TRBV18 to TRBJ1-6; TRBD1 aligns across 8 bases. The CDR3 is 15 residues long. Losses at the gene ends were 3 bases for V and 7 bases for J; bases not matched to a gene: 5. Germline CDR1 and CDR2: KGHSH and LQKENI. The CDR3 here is CASSPLTGANSPLHF. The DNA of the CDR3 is TGTGCCAGCTCACCCCTGACAGGGGCCAATTCACCCCTCCACTTT.

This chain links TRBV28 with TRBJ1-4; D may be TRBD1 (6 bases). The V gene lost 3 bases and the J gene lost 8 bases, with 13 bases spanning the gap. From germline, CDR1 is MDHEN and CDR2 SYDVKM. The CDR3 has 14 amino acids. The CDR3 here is CASSFERGGEKLFF. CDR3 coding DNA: TGTGCCAGCAGTTTCGAAAGGGGGGGCGAAAAACTGTTTTTT.

CDR3 in amino acids: CASSQGLAGGFEQYF. The DNA of the CDR3 is TGTGCCAGCAGCCAAGGGCTAGCGGGAGGGTTCGAGCAGTACTTC. The V and J genes are TRBV3-1 (or the pseudogene TRBV3-2) and TRBJ2-7, with 12 bases fitting TRBD2. The CDR3 is made up of 15 amino acids. V shed 1 base and J 6 bases; nucleotides not matched to a gene: 4. Germline V gene data show CDR1 as LGHDT and CDR2 as YNNKEL (reference sequence).

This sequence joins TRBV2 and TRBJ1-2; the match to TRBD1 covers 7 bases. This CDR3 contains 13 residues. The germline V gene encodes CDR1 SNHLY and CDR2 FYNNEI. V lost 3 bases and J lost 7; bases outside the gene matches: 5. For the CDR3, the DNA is TGTGCCAGCAGTGAGCCCGGGGACAGTGGCTACACCTTC. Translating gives CASSEPGDSGYTF.

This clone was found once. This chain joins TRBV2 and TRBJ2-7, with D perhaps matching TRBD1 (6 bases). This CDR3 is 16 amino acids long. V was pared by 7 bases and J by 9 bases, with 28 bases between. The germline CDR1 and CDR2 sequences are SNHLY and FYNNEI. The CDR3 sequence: CASTITGTSPPGWQYF. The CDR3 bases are TGTGCCAGCACCATCACAGGGACATCTCCCCCGGGCTGGCAGTACTTC.

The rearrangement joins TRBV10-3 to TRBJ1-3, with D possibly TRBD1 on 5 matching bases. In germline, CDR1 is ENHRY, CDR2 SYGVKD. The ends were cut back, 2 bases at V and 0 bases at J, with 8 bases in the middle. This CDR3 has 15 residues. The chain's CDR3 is CAISEGANSGNTIYF. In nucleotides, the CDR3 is TGTGCCATCAGTGAGGGGGCCAACTCTGGAAACACCATATATTTT.

The CDR3 DNA follows: TGTGCCAGTAGTCCAGCCCTTGTAGGGGATGGCTACACCTTC. Protein product: CASSPALVGDGYTF. The chain employs TRBV19 and TRBJ1-2, with a tentative D call TRBD1 (5 bases). Trimming left V 5 bases short and J 6 bases short, with 16 bases between. Germline lookup yields CDR1 LNHDA and CDR2 SQIVND (reference sequence). This CDR3 is built from 14 residues.

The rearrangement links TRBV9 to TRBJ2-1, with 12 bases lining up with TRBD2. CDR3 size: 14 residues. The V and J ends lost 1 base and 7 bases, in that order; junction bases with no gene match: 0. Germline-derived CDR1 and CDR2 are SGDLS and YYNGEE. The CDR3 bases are TGTGCCAGCAGCGTACTAGCGGGGGGGAATGAGCAGTTCTTC. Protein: CASSVLAGGNEQFF.

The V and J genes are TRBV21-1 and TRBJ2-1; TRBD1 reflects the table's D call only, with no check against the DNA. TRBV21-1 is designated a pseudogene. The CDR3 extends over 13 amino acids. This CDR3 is CASSGGSYNEQFF. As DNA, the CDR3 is TGTGCCAGCAGCGGGGGCAGCTACAATGAGCAGTTCTTC.